This TCR beta chain was profiled in a study of control samples from healthy donors and cancer patients. TCRdb's table, derived via immunoSEQ multiplex PCR, lists solely in-frame clones and lacks some. The sample contains about 170,000 clones, over 85% of which appear only once. V was pared by 3 bases and J by 6 bases, with 18 bases between. The CDR3 extends over 15 amino acids. Germline-derived CDR1 and CDR2 are SGHDN and FVKESK. This TCR derives from a woman aged 55-69 years in good health. The chain has TRBV14 and TRBJ2-7; D is tentatively TRBD1 or TRBD2 (5 bases each). Sequencing was done on a sample of blood. DNA for the CDR3: TGTGCCAGCAGCCAGAGGGGAGTCCAGGGTCTCGAGCAGTACTTC. It translates to CASSQRGVQGLEQYF.